The 28 T cell receptor beta chains given below trace back to one sample, sequenced in a study of T cell responses to AZD1222 COVID-19 vaccine. The method was immunoSEQ multiplex PCR; TCRdb's version includes in-frame clones alone and lacks a portion of them. This sample yields about 200,000 clones, of which 80% to 95% are seen a single time; approximately 3.7% belongs to the top ten. The specimen was peripheral blood, collected 28 days after the second AZD1222 dose. These receptors were collected from an adult who received the AZD1222 COVID-19 vaccine.

The chain carries TRBV29-1 and TRBJ2-1, with 11 bases aligning to TRBD1. J gave up 4 bases and V 4 bases, and 21 bases lay outside the gene matches. This CDR3 spans 20 amino acids. Germline V gene data show CDR1 as SQVTM and CDR2 as ANQGSEA. CDR3 in DNA: TGCAGCGTTGGGGACAGGGGGAAGGCAAGCGGGAAGGGTCGTTACAATGAGCAGTTCTTC. It yields the protein CSVGDRGKASGKGRYNEQFF.

The chain has TRBV6-5 and TRBJ1-2; perhaps TRBD1 as D (6 bases). Trimming removed 4 bases from V and 0 bases from J, with 15 bases in between. This CDR3 is 16 amino acids long. Germline V lookup: CDR1 MNHEY, CDR2 SVGAGI. The CDR3 loop is CASSSSPRTANYGYTF. CDR3 nucleotides: TGTGCCAGCAGTTCCTCGCCTCGGACAGCTAACTATGGCTACACCTTC.

The J gene is TRBJ1-5, the V gene TRBV6-6, with D maybe TRBD1 (5 bases). V shed 2 bases and J shed 2 bases, with 13 bases lying between them. The germline V gene has CDR1 MNHNY and CDR2 SVGAGI (reference sequence). The CDR3 totals 16 residues. CDR3 residues: CASSYPQGAGNQPQHF. The DNA of the CDR3 is TGTGCCAGCAGTTACCCTCAAGGGGCGGGCAATCAGCCCCAGCATTTT.

The rearrangement uses TRBV30 and TRBJ1-6; D not resolved. The CDR3 consists of 13 residues. Trimming pared 1 base from V and 7 bases from J, leaving 8 bases between. The germline CDR1 and CDR2 sequences are GTSNPN and SVGIG (reference sequence). This CDR3 reads CAWSGASNSPLHF. As DNA, the CDR3 is TGTGCCTGGAGTGGGGCTTCGAATTCACCCCTCCACTTT.

The chain employs TRBV10-2 and TRBJ2-2, with D hard to call. The V gene's germline CDR1 is WSHSY and CDR2 SAAADI. This CDR3 is 13 amino acids long. V lost 5 bases to trimming and J lost 4 bases, with 8 bases between them. The CDR3 bases are TGCGCCAGCAGTTTAGGACCCACCGGGGAGCTGTTTTTT. Translation gives CASSLGPTGELFF.

This chain links TRBV7-9 with TRBJ1-2; no clear D gene. Germline-derived CDR1 and CDR2 are SEHNR and FQNEAQ (reference sequence). This CDR3 has 15 residues. Trimming cost V 3 bases and J 2 bases, with 13 bases left between them. CDR3 in amino acids: CASSLGGLGNYGYTF. As DNA, the CDR3 is TGTGCCAGCAGCTTGGGTGGGCTCGGAAACTATGGCTACACCTTC. The full variable domain, in which reference TRBV7-9 and TRBJ1-2 provide the parts outside the CDR3, is DTGVSQNPRHKITKRGQNVTFRCDPISEHNRLYWYRQTLGQGPEFLTYFQNEAQLEKSRLLSDRFSAERPKGSFSTLEIQRTEQGDSAMYLCASSLGGLGNYGYTFGSGTRLTVV.

Turning to this clone: At one end the junction does not follow the germline gene, possibly because of a read error. The J gene is TRBJ2-3, the V gene TRBV11-2, with D possibly being TRBD2 (6 bases). The CDR3 extends over 14 amino acids. In germline, CDR1 is SGHAT, CDR2 FQNNGV. The CDR3 DNA follows: TGTGCCAGCAGGTTAGCGGTAAGCACAGATACGCAGTATTTT. Amino acid sequence: CASRLAVSTDTQYF.

The chain joins TRBV10-3 to TRBJ1-3; D is possibly TRBD1 (5 bases). The CDR3 contains 16 residues. The germline V gene encodes CDR1 ENHRY and CDR2 SYGVKD. The ends were cut back, 4 bases at V and 0 bases at J, with 13 bases in the middle. For the CDR3, the DNA is TGTGCCATCAGTGGGGGAGGGGCCGACTCTGGAAACACCATATATTTT. This gives the protein CAISGGGADSGNTIYF.

Points on this clone: This CDR3 is also generated by other DNA sequences in the sample. The genes are TRBV20-1 and TRBJ1-2, with D perhaps matching TRBD1 (6 bases). V lost 5 bases and J lost 8, with 12 bases in between. The CDR3 consists of 11 residues. Germline V CDR1 and CDR2: DFQATT, SNEGSKA (reference sequence). Written as DNA, the CDR3 is TGCAGTGCTTTAACAGGGAAAGGCTACACCTTC. It yields the protein CSALTGKGYTF.

J is TRBJ1-1 and V is TRBV12-3 or TRBV12-4; 7 bases match TRBD1. The V gene end was trimmed by 5 bases and the J gene end by 11 bases; junction bases not matched to a gene: 5. This CDR3 contains 11 residues. The DNA of the CDR3 is TGTGCCAGCAGTCAAAGACAGGGTGCTTTCTTT. Translation gives CASSQRQGAFF.

This rearrangement joins TRBV28 to TRBJ2-7; 8 nucleotides agree with TRBD1. V dropped 4 bases and J dropped 5; count of bases not matched to a gene: 19. Germline CDR1 is MDHEN and CDR2 is SYDVKM. The CDR3 length is 18 residues. The CDR3 nucleotides read TGTGCCAGCAGTTCCTCATTACGACGGACAGGGAGAAGTCACGAGCAGTACTTC. It codes for CASSSSLRRTGRSHEQYF. The full variable domain, rest sourced from reference TRBV28 and TRBJ2-7, is DVKVTQSSRYLVKRTGEKVFLECVQDMDHENMFWYRQDPGLGLRLIYFSYDVKMKEKGDIPEGYSVSREKKERFSLILESASTNQTSMYLCASSSSLRRTGRSHEQYFGPGTRLTVT.

The rearrangement uses TRBV4-2 and TRBJ2-7; tentatively, D is TRBD2 (6 bases). CDR3 size: 14 residues. Trimming took 7 bases from V and 4 from J, leaving 17 bases between them. Germline CDR1 and CDR2: LGHNA and YNFKEQ. CDR3 nucleotides: TGTGCCAGCAAGGGTCAACTAGCTGAATACGAGCAGTACTTC. This gives the protein CASKGQLAEYEQYF.

This rearrangement joins TRBV9 to TRBJ2-3, with 10 positions matching TRBD1. The CDR3 is 17 residues long. The V gene's germline CDR1 is SGDLS and CDR2 YYNGEE. Losses at the gene ends were 4 bases for V and 4 bases for J; bases not matched to a gene: 12. CDR3 DNA: TGTGCCAGCAGCTGGGGTGGGACAGGGGAATTCTCAGATACGCAGTATTTT. It encodes CASSWGGTGEFSDTQYF.

Regarding this clone: The sample contains more than one DNA sequence encoding this CDR3. The chain uses TRBV28 and TRBJ1-2; D unclear. V gave up 2 bases and J gave up 0 bases, with 4 bases separating them. CDR1 and CDR2 from the germline V gene are MDHEN and SYDVKM. This CDR3 region has 13 residues. CDR3 residues: CASSLQANYGYTF. As DNA, the CDR3 is TGTGCCAGCAGTTTACAGGCTAACTATGGCTACACCTTC.

The chain couples TRBV5-5 to TRBJ1-2, with D uncertain. The CDR3 is 14 residues long. Germline V gene sequence: CDR1 SGHKS, CDR2 YYEKEE (reference sequence). The V end lost 1 base, the J end lost 2 bases, and 9 bases lay between the germline ends. CDR3 nucleotide sequence: TGTGCCAGCAGCTTGTTTGACGCCAACTATGGCTACACCTTC. It encodes CASSLFDANYGYTF.

This chain uses TRBV9 with TRBJ1-4; D possibly corresponds to TRBD1 (5 bases). This CDR3 comprises 13 residues. Germline CDR1 is SGDLS and CDR2 is YYNGEE. Trimming removed 3 bases from V and 8 bases from J, with 11 bases in between. The CDR3 loop is CASSAGGGEKLFF. CDR3 bases: TGTGCCAGCAGCGCCGGGGGAGGAGAAAAACTGTTTTTT.

In regard to this clone: Other DNA sequences in this sample translate to the same CDR3. The chain has TRBV7-3 and TRBJ1-1, with D perhaps TRBD1 (6 bases). From germline, CDR1 is SGHTA and CDR2 FQGTGA. CDR3 length: 14 residues. V was trimmed by 3 bases and J by 4 bases, leaving 12 bases between them. This CDR3 reads CASSFQGGTTEAFF. The CDR3 DNA reads as TGTGCCAGCAGCTTCCAAGGGGGGACCACTGAAGCTTTCTTT.

The CDR3 nucleotides read TGTGCCAGCAGTTTTTGGCGGTTAGCCAAAAACATTCAGTACTTC. Translation gives CASSFWRLAKNIQYF. The rearrangement links TRBV6-2 or TRBV6-3 to TRBJ2-4; D is unresolved. CDR3 length: 15 amino acids. The V gene lost 4 bases and the J gene lost 0 bases, with 10 bases spanning the gap. Germline V gives CDR1 MNHEY, CDR2 SVGEGT.

The rearrangement joins TRBV7-2 to TRBJ1-2; a weak D match, TRBD1 (5 bases). Germline lookup yields CDR1 SGHTA and CDR2 FQGNSA. This CDR3 contains 16 residues. With 5 bases removed from V and 7 bases from J, the gap between germline ends came to 23 bases. CDR3: CASSLNPGAVSSGYTF. Here the CDR3 DNA reads TGTGCCAGCAGCCTGAACCCCGGGGCTGTATCCTCTGGCTACACCTTC.

The chain recombines TRBV30 with TRBJ1-3, with D perhaps matching TRBD1 (5 bases). Trimming shortened V by 0 bases and J by 3 bases, and 15 bases separated the two germline ends. The CDR3 has 16 residues. CDR1 and CDR2 (germline): GTSNPN, SVGIG (reference sequence). CDR3 bases: TGTGCCTGGAGTGTACAAAGGGGAGGGTTTGGAAACACCATATATTTT. Translating gives CAWSVQRGGFGNTIYF. The whole variable domain, remainder taken from reference TRBV30 and TRBJ1-3, is SQTIHQWPATLVQPVGSPLSLECTVEGTSNPNLYWYRQAAGRGLQLLFYSVGIGQISSEVPQNLSASRPQDRQFILSSKKLLLSDSGFYLCAWSVQRGGFGNTIYFGEGSWLTVV.

The chain combines TRBV25-1 with TRBJ2-1; 10 bases align to TRBD2. Germline CDR1 is MGHDK and CDR2 is SYGVNS. This CDR3 spans 14 amino acids. V trimming: 3 bases; J trimming: 9 bases; junction bases outside the gene matches: 5. The CDR3 loop reads CASSDSGRAGEQFF. CDR3 in DNA: TGTGCCAGCAGTGACAGCGGGAGGGCAGGTGAGCAGTTCTTC.

This chain links TRBV7-6 with TRBJ2-1; TRBD2 matches at 12 bases. Germline-derived CDR1 and CDR2 are SGHVS and FNYEAQ. CDR3 length: 18 residues. With 0 bases clipped from V and 8 bases from J, the junction kept 11 bases outside the gene matches. The CDR3 here is CASSLAGLAGGRVDEQFF. The DNA of the CDR3 is TGTGCCAGCAGCTTAGCTGGGCTAGCGGGAGGGCGGGTCGATGAGCAGTTCTTC.

This rearrangement joins TRBV9 to TRBJ2-2; D not certain. This CDR3 contains 13 residues. Germline V gene sequence: CDR1 SGDLS, CDR2 YYNGEE. Trimming cost V 2 bases and J 2 bases, with 4 bases left between them. The CDR3 DNA sequence: TGTGCCAGCAGCGTTAGTAACACCGGGGAGCTGTTTTTT. Protein product: CASSVSNTGELFF.

The V call is TRBV29-1, the J call TRBJ2-1; a weak D match, TRBD1 (6 bases). Germline V gives CDR1 SQVTM, CDR2 ANQGSEA. The CDR3 contains 12 residues. The CDR3 sequence: CRIAGATNEQFF. Written as DNA, the CDR3 is TGCAGAATCGCAGGGGCCACCAATGAGCAGTTCTTC.

This sequence joins TRBV4-1 and TRBJ2-1, with 9 bases fitting TRBD2. CDR3 length: 15 amino acids. Germline V lookup: CDR1 MGHRA, CDR2 YSYEKL. V trimming: 4 bases; J trimming: 5 bases; junction bases outside the gene matches: 6. The CDR3 coding sequence is TGCGCCAGCAGCCCAGCGGGACTAGCACACAATGAGCAGTTCTTC. As protein: CASSPAGLAHNEQFF.

In its sample, this clone was seen once. J is TRBJ2-7 and V is TRBV7-2; D gene uncertain. Germline CDR1 SGHTA, CDR2 FQGNSA. The V end lost 3 bases, the J end lost 2 bases, and 11 bases lay between the germline ends. The CDR3 has 14 residues. CDR3 residues: CASSFGNFPYEQYF. Here the CDR3 DNA reads TGTGCCAGCAGCTTCGGAAACTTCCCCTACGAGCAGTACTTC.

The chain has TRBV24-1 and TRBJ2-6; D is uncertain. This CDR3 has 15 amino acids. Trimming took 5 bases from V and 0 from J, leaving 7 bases between them. Germline V gene lookup returns CDR1 KGHDR and CDR2 SFDVKD. CDR3 coding DNA: TGTGCCACCAGTGCTTCGGACTCTGGGGCCAACGTCCTGACTTTC. As protein: CATSASDSGANVLTF.

V gene TRBV28 combines with J gene TRBJ1-2; D remains ambiguous. There are 14 residues in the CDR3. Germline loops: CDR1 MDHEN, CDR2 SYDVKM. Between the trimmed V and J ends, which lost 7 bases and 0 bases, there was a span of 12 bases. This CDR3 reads CASKTSTANYGYTF. The CDR3 DNA reads TGTGCCAGCAAAACGTCCACAGCTAACTATGGCTACACCTTC.